This is a list of T cell receptor beta chains from one sample in a study of blood T cell repertoires in COVID-19. Profiled with immunoSEQ multiplex PCR; TCRdb holds only in-frame clones, not every one. The table lists 100,000 to 150,000 clones, 80% to 90% of them singletons. The material sequenced was peripheral blood. These receptors all come from an older woman with acute or convalescent COVID-19. CDR3s include the opening cysteine and the closing phenylalanine or tryptophan. Each record gives: D gene, J gene, clone size, V gene, CDR3 DNA, CDR3 protein. D genes are given only for firm matches. Size tells how often a clone was seen (once, few, many) or the class of an expanded clone, and some rows leave it out.

>NA|TRBJ2-1|NA|TRBV11-3
TGTGCCAGCAGCTTAGTAGGGGATGAGCAGTTCTTC
CASSLVGDEQFF
>TRBD2|TRBJ2-7|NA|TRBV20-1
TGCAGTGCTAGTTTGCCTAGCGGGAGGCCCTCCTACGAGCAGTACTTC
CSASLPSGRPSYEQYF
>NA|TRBJ2-7|NA|TRBV11-3
TGTGCCAGCAGCTTATCCCGGTCGCGGGAGCAGTACTTC
CASSLSRSREQYF
>TRBD1|TRBJ1-5|once|TRBV7-8
TGTGCCAGCAGCTTAGAGGCCGGGACAGTCTTCGGGCAGCCCCAGCATTTT
CASSLEAGTVFGQPQHF
>NA|TRBJ1-4|NA|TRBV10-2
TGCGCCAGCAGGAGAGATCGAGGGACTAATGAAAAACTGTTTTTT
CASRRDRGTNEKLFF
>NA|TRBJ2-2|NA|TRBV5-1
TGCGCCAGCAGCCCCCAGGGTATCCCCGGGGAGCTGTTTTTT
CASSPQGIPGELFF
>TRBD1|TRBJ1-1|once|TRBV2
TGTGCCAGCAGTGGACAGGGCGCAGCTTTCTTT
CASSGQGAAFF
>TRBD1|TRBJ2-1|NA|TRBV28
TGTGCCGTGTCGCAGGGACAGGGGAACAATGAGCAGTTCTTC
CAVSQGQGNNEQFF
>NA|TRBJ1-1|NA|TRBV25-1
TGTGCCAGCGGTGGAGGGGGAAACACTGAAGCTTTCTTT
CASGGGGNTEAFF
>NA|TRBJ1-4|NA|TRBV2
TGTGCCAGCAGTCAGAACAGGGCAGTGAATGAAAAACTGTTTTTT
CASSQNRAVNEKLFF
>NA|TRBJ2-4|NA|TRBV9
TGTGCCAGCAGCCCCCGACAGGCCAAAAACATTCAGTACTTC
CASSPRQAKNIQYF
>TRBD1|TRBJ2-1|NA|TRBV19
TGTGCCAGTAGTATAGAACAGGGGTCCTACAATGAGCAGTTCTTC
CASSIEQGSYNEQFF
>NA|TRBJ1-1|NA|TRBV3-1/TRBV3-2
TGTGCCAGCAGCCGCCAAGGGAGGGATGAAGCTTTCTTT
CASSRQGRDEAFF
>NA|TRBJ2-1|few|TRBV24-1
TGTGCCACCAGTGATTTTCGCGGCTCTAATGAGCAGTTCTTC
CATSDFRGSNEQFF
>NA|TRBJ1-1|NA|TRBV21-1
TGTGCCACCCGACAGGAAGCATACCGGGAAGCTTTCTTT
CATRQEAYREAFF
>TRBD2|TRBJ2-3|NA|TRBV5-4
TGTGCCAGCAGCTGGACTAGCGAAACAGATACGCAGTATTTT
CASSWTSETDTQYF
>NA|TRBJ1-2|NA|TRBV7-9
TGTGCCAGCAGCTTTCTAAATGGCTACACCTTC
CASSFLNGYTF
>TRBD1|TRBJ1-3|NA|TRBV6-5
TGTGCCAGCCGGACAGGGGAGCGAAACACCATATATTTT
CASRTGERNTIYF
>TRBD2|TRBJ2-1|NA|TRBV9
TGTGCCAGCAGCGTAGTTGGGGGAGGGAATGAGCAGTTCTTC
CASSVVGGGNEQFF
>TRBD1|TRBJ1-2|NA|TRBV5-1
TGCGCCAGCAGGCTTGTTACAGGGGACGGCTACACCTTC
CASRLVTGDGYTF
>TRBD1|TRBJ1-4|NA|TRBV3-1/TRBV3-2
TGTGCCAGCAGCCAAGCCGGGACAGCACTAGTTGAAAAACTGTTTTTT
CASSQAGTALVEKLFF
>NA|TRBJ1-5|NA|TRBV30
TGTGCCTGGAGTGTACAACCGACTTATAGCAATCAGCCCCAGCATTTT
CAWSVQPTYSNQPQHF
>NA|TRBJ2-3|NA|TRBV7-2
TGTGCCAGCAGCTTAGACGGGAGATATACAGATACGCAGTATTTT
CASSLDGRYTDTQYF
>TRBD1|TRBJ2-3|few|TRBV2
TGTGCCAGCAGCGCCGGGACAGGGCAATGGGATACGCAGTATTTT
CASSAGTGQWDTQYF
>NA|TRBJ1-2|NA|TRBV28
TGTGCCAGCAGCAGGGTTAACTATGGCTACACCTTC
CASSRVNYGYTF
>TRBD1|TRBJ2-6|NA|TRBV6-6
TGTGCCAGCAGTCCTTCCGGGACAGGGGGCGCTGGGGCCAACGTCCTGACTTTC
CASSPSGTGGAGANVLTF
>NA|TRBJ1-2|NA|TRBV7-9
TGTGCCAGCAGCCCACCAGGGGTAGGCGCTGGCTACACCTTC
CASSPPGVGAGYTF
>NA|TRBJ1-5|NA|TRBV24-1
TGTGCCACCAGCCAGGGTAATAGCAATCAGCCCCAGCATTTT
CATSQGNSNQPQHF
>TRBD2|TRBJ2-5|NA|TRBV6-5
TGTGCCAGCAGTTACGGTAGCGGGGAAGAGACCCAGTACTTC
CASSYGSGEETQYF
>NA|TRBJ2-3|NA|TRBV5-4
TGTGCCAGCAGCTTGGCCGAGGGTGGATATACGCAGTATTTT
CASSLAEGGYTQYF
>TRBD1|TRBJ1-1|NA|TRBV27
TGTGCCAGCAGAACACTACAGGGGATGGACACTGAAGCTTTCTTT
CASRTLQGMDTEAFF
>TRBD2|TRBJ2-5|NA|TRBV29-1
TGCAGCGTTGATTGGCTAGCGGGGGGTGGGGCCCAGTACTTC
CSVDWLAGGGAQYF
>NA|TRBJ1-5|NA|TRBV28
TGTGCCACCACCCTTGGAGTCTCTCAGCCCCAGCATTTT
CATTLGVSQPQHF
>TRBD1|TRBJ2-7|NA|TRBV18
TGTGCCAGCTCACTGAAACCGGGACAGGACTACGAGCAGTACTTC
CASSLKPGQDYEQYF